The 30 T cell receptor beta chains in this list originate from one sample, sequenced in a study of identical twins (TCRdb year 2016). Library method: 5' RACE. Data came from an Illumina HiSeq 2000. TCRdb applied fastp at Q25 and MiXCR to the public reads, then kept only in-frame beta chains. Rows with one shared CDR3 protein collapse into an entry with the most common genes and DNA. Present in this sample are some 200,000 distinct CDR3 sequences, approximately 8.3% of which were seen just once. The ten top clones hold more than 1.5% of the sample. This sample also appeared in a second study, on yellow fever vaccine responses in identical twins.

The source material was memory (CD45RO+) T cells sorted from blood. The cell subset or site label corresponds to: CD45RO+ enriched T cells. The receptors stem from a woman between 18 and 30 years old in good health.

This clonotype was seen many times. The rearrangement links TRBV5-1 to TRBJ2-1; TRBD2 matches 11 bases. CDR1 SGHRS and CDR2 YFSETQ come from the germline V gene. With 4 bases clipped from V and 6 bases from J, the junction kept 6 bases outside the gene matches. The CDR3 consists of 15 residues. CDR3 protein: CASSTLAGVPNEQFF. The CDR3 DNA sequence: TGCGCCAGCAGCACACTAGCGGGAGTCCCCAATGAGCAGTTCTTC.

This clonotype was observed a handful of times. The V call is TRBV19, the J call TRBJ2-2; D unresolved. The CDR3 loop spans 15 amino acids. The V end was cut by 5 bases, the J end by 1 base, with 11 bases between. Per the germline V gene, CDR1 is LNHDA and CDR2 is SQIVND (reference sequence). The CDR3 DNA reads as TGTGCCAGTAGTCCCGGCTACTTGAACACCGGGGAGCTGTTTTTT. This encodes CASSPGYLNTGELFF. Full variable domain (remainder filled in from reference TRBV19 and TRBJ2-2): DGGITQSPKYLFRKEGQNVTLSCEQNLNHDAMYWYRQDPGQGLRLIYYSQIVNDFQKGDIAEGYSVSREKKESFPLTVTSAQKNPTAFYLCASSPGYLNTGELFFGEGSRLTVL.

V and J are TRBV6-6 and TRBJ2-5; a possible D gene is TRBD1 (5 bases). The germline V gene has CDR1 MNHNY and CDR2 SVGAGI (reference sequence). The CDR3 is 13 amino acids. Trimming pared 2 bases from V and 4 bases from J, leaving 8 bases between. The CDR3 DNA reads TGTGCCAGCAGTTACAGGGGCGCAGAGACCCAGTACTTC. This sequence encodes CASSYRGAETQYF.

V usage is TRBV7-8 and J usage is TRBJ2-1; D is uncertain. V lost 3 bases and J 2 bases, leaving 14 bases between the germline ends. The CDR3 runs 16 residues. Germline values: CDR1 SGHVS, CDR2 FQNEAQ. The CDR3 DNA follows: TGTGCCAGCAGCTTCAAACGGACGGCTACCTACAATGAGCAGTTCTTC. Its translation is CASSFKRTATYNEQFF.

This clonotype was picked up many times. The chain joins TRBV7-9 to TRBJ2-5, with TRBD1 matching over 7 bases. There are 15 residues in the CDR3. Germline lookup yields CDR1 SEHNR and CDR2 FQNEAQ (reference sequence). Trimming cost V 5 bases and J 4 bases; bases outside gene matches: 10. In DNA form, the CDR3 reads TGTGCCAGCAGCGCCCAACTGACAGGGTTAGAGACCCAGTACTTC. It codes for CASSAQLTGLETQYF. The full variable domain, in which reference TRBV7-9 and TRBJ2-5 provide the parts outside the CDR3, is DTGVSQNPRHKITKRGQNVTFRCDPISEHNRLYWYRQTLGQGPEFLTYFQNEAQLEKSRLLSDRFSAERPKGSFSTLEIQRTEQGDSAMYLCASSAQLTGLETQYFGPGTRLLVL.

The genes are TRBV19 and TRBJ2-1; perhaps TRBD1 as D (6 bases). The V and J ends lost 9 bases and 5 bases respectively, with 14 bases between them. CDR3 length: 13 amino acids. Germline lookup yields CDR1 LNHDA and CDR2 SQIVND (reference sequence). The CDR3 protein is CASRYRDNNEQFF. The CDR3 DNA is TGTGCCAGCCGATACCGGGACAACAATGAGCAGTTCTTC.

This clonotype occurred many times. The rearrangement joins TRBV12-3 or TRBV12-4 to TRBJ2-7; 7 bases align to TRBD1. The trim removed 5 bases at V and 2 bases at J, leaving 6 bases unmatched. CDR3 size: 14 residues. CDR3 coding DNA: TGTGCCAGCAGTCCTCGACAGGGAACCTACGAGCAGTACTTC. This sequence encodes CASSPRQGTYEQYF.

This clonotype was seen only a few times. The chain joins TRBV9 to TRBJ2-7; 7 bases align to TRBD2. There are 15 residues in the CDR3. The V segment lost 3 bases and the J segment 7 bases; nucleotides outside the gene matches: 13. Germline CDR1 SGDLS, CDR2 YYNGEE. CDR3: CASSGAGTGGVEQYF. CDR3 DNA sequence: TGTGCCAGCAGCGGAGCCGGGACGGGAGGAGTGGAGCAGTACTTC.

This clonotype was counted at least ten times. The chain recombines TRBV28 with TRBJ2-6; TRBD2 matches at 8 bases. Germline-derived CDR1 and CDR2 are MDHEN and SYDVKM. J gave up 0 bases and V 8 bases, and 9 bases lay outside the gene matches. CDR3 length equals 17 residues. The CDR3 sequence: CASSAGGSSSGANVLTF. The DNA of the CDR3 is TGTGCCAGCTCGGCGGGGGGTTCCAGCTCTGGGGCCAACGTCCTGACTTTC.

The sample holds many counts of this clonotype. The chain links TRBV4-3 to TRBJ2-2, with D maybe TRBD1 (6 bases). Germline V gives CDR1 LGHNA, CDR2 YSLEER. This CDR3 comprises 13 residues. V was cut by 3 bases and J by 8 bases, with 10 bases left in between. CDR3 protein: CASSQHRDGELFF. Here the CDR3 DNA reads TGCGCCAGCAGCCAGCACAGGGATGGGGAGCTGTTTTTT.

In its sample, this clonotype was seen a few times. CDR3 coding DNA: TGTGCCATCAGTGAGTCGGTCTTAAGCTCCTACGAGCAGTACTTC. Translated: CAISESVLSSYEQYF. This chain connects TRBV10-3 to TRBJ2-7; D is uncertain. Germline V gene data show CDR1 as ENHRY and CDR2 as SYGVKD. Between the trimmed V and J ends, which lost 0 bases and 0 bases, there was a span of 9 bases. This CDR3 has 15 residues.

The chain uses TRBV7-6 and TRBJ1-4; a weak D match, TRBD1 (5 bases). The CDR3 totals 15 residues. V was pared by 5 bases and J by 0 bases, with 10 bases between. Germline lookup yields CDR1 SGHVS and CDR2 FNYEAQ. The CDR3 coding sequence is TGTGCCAGCAGCCGTGGGACGGCAACTAATGAAAAACTGTTTTTT. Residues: CASSRGTATNEKLFF.

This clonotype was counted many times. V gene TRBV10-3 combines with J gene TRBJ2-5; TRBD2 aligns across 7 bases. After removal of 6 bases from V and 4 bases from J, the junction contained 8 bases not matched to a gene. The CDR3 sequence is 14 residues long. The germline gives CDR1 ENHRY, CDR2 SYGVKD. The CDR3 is CAISPRDYGETQYF. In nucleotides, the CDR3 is TGTGCCATCAGCCCCCGGGACTATGGAGAGACCCAGTACTTC.

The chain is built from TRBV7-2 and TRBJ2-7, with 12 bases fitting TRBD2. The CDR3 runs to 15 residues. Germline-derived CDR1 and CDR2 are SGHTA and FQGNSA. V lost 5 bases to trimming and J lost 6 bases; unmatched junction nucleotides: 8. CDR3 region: CASSRSGLAGGEQYF. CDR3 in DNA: TGTGCCAGCAGCCGGTCGGGACTAGCGGGCGGCGAGCAGTACTTC.

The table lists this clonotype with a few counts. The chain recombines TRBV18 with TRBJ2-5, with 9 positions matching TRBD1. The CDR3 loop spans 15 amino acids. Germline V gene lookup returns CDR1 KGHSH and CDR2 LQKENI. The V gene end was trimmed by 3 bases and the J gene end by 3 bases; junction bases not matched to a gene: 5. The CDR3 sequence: CASSPGQGIEETQYF. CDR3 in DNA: TGTGCCAGCTCACCGGGACAGGGAATAGAAGAGACCCAGTACTTC.

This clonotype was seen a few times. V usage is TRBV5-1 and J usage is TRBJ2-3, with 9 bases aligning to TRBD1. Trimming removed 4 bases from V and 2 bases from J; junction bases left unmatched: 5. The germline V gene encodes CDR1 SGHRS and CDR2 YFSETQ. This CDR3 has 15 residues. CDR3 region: CASSNRGLNTDTQYF. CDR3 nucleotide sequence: TGCGCCAGCAGCAACAGGGGGCTCAACACAGATACGCAGTATTTT.

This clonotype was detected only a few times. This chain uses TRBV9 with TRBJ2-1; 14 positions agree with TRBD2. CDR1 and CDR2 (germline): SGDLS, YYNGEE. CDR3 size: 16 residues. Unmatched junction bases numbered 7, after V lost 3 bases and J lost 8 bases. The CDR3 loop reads CASSAIGTSGGHEQFF. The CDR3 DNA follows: TGTGCCAGCAGCGCCATCGGGACTAGCGGGGGCCATGAGCAGTTCTTC.

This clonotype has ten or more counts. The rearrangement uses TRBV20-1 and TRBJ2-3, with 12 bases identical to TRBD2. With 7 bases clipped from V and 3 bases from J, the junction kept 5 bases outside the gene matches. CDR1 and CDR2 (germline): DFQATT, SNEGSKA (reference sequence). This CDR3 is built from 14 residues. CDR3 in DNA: TGCAGTGTCACTAGCGGGGGGCCAACAGATACGCAGTATTTT. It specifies CSVTSGGPTDTQYF.

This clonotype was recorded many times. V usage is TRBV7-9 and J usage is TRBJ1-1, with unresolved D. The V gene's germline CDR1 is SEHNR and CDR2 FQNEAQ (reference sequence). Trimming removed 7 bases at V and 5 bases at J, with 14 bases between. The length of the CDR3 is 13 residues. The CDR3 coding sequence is TGTGCCAGCATCATAGTAGGCCGTACTGAAGCTTTCTTT. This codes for CASIIVGRTEAFF.

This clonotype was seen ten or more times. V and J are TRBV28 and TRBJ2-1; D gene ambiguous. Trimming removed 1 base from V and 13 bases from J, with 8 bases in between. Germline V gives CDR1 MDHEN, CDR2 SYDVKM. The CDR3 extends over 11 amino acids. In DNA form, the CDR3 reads TGTGCCAGCAGTTTATCACTACAACAGTTCTTC. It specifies CASSLSLQQFF. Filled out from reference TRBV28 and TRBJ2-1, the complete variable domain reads DVKVTQSSRYLVKRTGEKVFLECVQDMDHENMFWYRQDPGLGLRLIYFSYDVKMKEKGDIPEGYSVSREKKERFSLILESASTNQTSMYLCASSLSLQQFFGPGTRLTVL.

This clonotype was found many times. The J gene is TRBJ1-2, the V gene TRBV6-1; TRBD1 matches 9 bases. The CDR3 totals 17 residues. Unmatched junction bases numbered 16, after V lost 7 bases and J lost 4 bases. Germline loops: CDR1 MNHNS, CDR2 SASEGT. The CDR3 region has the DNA TGTGCCAGCACCCCCGCACAGGGGGCGCGGGGTAGCTATGGCTACACCTTC. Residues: CASTPAQGARGSYGYTF.

The CDR3 is CASSSGPPGETQYF. CDR3 nucleotides: TGCGCCAGCAGCTCCGGACCGCCGGGGGAGACCCAGTACTTC. The genes are TRBV5-1 and TRBJ2-5, with TRBD2 as a possible D gene (5 bases). Germline V gives CDR1 SGHRS, CDR2 YFSETQ. The CDR3 loop spans 14 amino acids. Trimming stripped 3 bases from V and 5 bases from J, with 14 bases between.

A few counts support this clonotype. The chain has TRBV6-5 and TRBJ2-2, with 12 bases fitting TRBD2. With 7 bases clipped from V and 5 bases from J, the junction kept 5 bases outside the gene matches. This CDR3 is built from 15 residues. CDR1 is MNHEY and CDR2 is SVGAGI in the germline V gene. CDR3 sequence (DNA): TGTGCCAGCACTTCAGGGACTAGCGGGACCGGGGAGCTGTTTTTT. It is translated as CASTSGTSGTGELFF.

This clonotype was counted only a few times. The CDR3: CSAAGQSEQYF. CDR3 nucleotide sequence: TGCAGTGCAGCCGGGCAGAGCGAGCAGTACTTC. The chain has TRBV20-1 and TRBJ2-7, with D unclear. This CDR3 is 11 amino acids long. The germline CDR1 and CDR2 sequences are DFQATT and SNEGSKA (reference sequence). The V gene lost 6 bases and the J gene lost 6 bases, with 12 bases spanning the gap.

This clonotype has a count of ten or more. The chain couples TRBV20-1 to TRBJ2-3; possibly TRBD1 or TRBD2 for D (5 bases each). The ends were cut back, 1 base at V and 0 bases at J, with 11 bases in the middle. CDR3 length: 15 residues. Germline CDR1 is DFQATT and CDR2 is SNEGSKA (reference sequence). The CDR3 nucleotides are TGCAGTGCTAGAGTGATCGGGGCGAGCACAGATACGCAGTATTTT. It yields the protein CSARVIGASTDTQYF.

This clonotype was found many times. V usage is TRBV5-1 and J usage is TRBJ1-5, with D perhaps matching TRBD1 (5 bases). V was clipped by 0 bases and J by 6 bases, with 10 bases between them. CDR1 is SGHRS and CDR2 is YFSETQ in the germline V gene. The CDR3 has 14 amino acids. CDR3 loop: CASSLAGSGQPQHF. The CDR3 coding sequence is TGCGCCAGCAGCTTGGCAGGGAGTGGTCAGCCCCAGCATTTT.

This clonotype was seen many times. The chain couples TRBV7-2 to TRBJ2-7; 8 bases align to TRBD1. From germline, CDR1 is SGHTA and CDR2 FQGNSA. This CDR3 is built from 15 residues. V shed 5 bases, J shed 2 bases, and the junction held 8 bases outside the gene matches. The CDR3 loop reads CASSRGQEPTYEQYF. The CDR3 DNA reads TGTGCCAGCAGCCGGGGACAGGAACCTACCTACGAGCAGTACTTC. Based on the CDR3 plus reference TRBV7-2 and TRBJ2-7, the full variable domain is GAGVSQSPSNKVTEKGKDVELRCDPISGHTALYWYRQSLGQGLEFLIYFQGNSAPDKSGLPSDRFSAERTGGSVSTLTIQRTQQEDSAVYLCASSRGQEPTYEQYFGPGTRLTVT.

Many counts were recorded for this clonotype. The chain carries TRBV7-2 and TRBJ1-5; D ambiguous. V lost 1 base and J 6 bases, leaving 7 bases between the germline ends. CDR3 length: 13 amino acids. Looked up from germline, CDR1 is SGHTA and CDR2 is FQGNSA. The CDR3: CASSLVPIQPQHF. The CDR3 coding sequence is TGTGCCAGCAGCTTAGTCCCAATTCAGCCCCAGCATTTT. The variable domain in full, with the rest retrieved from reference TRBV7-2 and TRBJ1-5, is GAGVSQSPSNKVTEKGKDVELRCDPISGHTALYWYRQSLGQGLEFLIYFQGNSAPDKSGLPSDRFSAERTGGSVSTLTIQRTQQEDSAVYLCASSLVPIQPQHFGDGTRLSIL.

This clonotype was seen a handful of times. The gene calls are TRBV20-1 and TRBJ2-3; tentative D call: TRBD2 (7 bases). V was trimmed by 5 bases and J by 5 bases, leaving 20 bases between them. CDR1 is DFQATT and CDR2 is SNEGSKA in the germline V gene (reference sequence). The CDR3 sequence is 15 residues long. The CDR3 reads CSAGRGGGFGDTQYF. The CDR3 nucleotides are TGCAGTGCTGGAAGGGGGGGGGGTTTTGGAGATACGCAGTATTTT.

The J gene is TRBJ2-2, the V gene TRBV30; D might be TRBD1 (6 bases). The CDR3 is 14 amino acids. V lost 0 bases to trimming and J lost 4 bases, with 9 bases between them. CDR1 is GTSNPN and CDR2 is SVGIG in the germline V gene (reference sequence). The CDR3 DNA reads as TGTGCCTGGAGTGTGTCCAGGGGCACCGGGGAGCTGTTTTTT. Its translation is CAWSVSRGTGELFF.